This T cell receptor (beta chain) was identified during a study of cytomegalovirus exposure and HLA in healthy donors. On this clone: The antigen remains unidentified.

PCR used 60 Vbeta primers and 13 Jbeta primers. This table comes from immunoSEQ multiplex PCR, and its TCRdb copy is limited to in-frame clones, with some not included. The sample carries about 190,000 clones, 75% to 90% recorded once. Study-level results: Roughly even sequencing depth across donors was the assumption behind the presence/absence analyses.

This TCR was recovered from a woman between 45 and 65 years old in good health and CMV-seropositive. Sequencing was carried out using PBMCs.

The CDR3 DNA follows: TGTGCCAGCAGTCGACAGGGTGACGAGCAGTACTTC. Amino acids: CASSRQGDEQYF. The chain has TRBV11-3 and TRBJ2-7, with 7 nucleotides matching TRBD1. The V gene end was trimmed by 6 bases and the J gene end by 5 bases; junction bases not matched to a gene: 4. CDR3 length: 12 residues. Germline V gene data show CDR1 as SGHNT and CDR2 as YENEEA. Full variable domain (remainder filled in from reference TRBV11-3 and TRBJ2-7): EAGVVQSPRYKIIEKKQPVAFWCNPISGHNTLYWYLQNLGQGPELLIRYENEEAVDDSQLPKDRFSAERLKGVDSTLKIQPAELGDSAVYLCASSRQGDEQYFGPGTRLTVT.